The source of this TCR beta chain is a study of T-cell reconstitution after alpha-beta-depleted transplantation in children. General study findings and limits: From newly produced T cells came most of the T-cell counts and diversity one year after transplant.

Concerning this clonotype itself: Antigen unknown.

Preparation of the TCRbeta library involved a method that used unique molecular identifiers. TCRdb re-called the PCR reads through MiXCR, storing one row per CDR3 protein. The data show 700,000 to 850,000 distinct CDR3 sequences, 15% to 20% seen once. This CDR3 is 18 amino acids long. The germline V gene encodes CDR1 SGHTA and CDR2 FQGTGA. With 3 bases clipped from V and 0 bases from J, the junction kept 9 bases outside the gene matches. The sequence derives from a male patient aged 5 to 17 who had a stem cell transplant for acute lymphoblastic leukemia, so the T cells may come from the graft donor. This specimen was PBMCs, mostly from graft donor cells, taken 360 days after TCRalphabeta/CD19-depleted stem cell transplant. The chain combines TRBV7-3 with TRBJ2-3; 10 bases map to TRBD2. This CDR3 is CASSFGRLAGLSTDTQYF. For the CDR3, the DNA is TGTGCCAGCAGCTTTGGGCGACTAGCGGGCCTTAGCACAGATACGCAGTATTTT.